The 15 T cell receptor beta chains below were found in one sample sequenced in a study of lung T cells in sarcoidosis with Löfgren's syndrome. One entry per CDR3 protein results from TCRdb running MiXCR on the reads. The sample lists around 9,600 distinct CDR3 sequences; 20% were seen once. The material sequenced was CD4+ T cells from bronchoalveolar lavage. Receptors were obtained from a human donor with sarcoidosis (Löfgren's syndrome or another form), or a control subject (not recorded which).

This clonotype came up a few times. CDR3 protein: CASSQYGPDTEAFF. CDR3 coding DNA: TGTGCCAGCAGCCAATATGGGCCCGACACTGAAGCTTTCTTT. The rearrangement links TRBV5-4 to TRBJ1-1; D is unresolved. CDR1 is SGHNT, CDR2 YYREEE, per germline (reference sequence). V lost 4 bases to trimming and J lost 3 bases, with 13 bases between them. The CDR3 is 14 amino acids.

This clonotype was seen repeatedly, ten times or more. J is TRBJ2-1 and V is TRBV7-9, with 11 positions matching TRBD2. The CDR3 loop spans 17 amino acids. CDR1 and CDR2 from the germline V gene are SEHNR and FQNEAQ (reference sequence). V shed 0 bases and J 8 bases; nucleotides not matched to a gene: 9. Here the CDR3 reads CASSLAEVAGGMDEQFF. The CDR3 DNA sequence: TGTGCCAGCAGCTTAGCGGAGGTAGCGGGGGGGATGGATGAGCAGTTCTTC.

This clonotype showed up many times. The chain combines TRBV19 with TRBJ1-5, with D possibly TRBD1 on 6 matching bases. Germline lookup yields CDR1 LNHDA and CDR2 SQIVND (reference sequence). The CDR3 extends over 14 amino acids. V lost 5 bases and J lost 4, with 12 bases in between. CDR3 nucleotides: TGTGCCAGTAGTCGGGGGGCATCGAATCAGCCCCAGCATTTT. This gives the protein CASSRGASNQPQHF.

There are many counts of this clonotype. The gene calls are TRBV18 and TRBJ2-5, with 9 positions matching TRBD2. The CDR3 covers 14 residues. From germline, CDR1 is KGHSH and CDR2 LQKENI. With 4 bases clipped from V and 2 bases from J, the junction kept 2 bases outside the gene matches. CDR3 DNA: TGTGCCAGCTCACGTCTAGCGGGGCAAGAGACCCAGTACTTC. Its protein is CASSRLAGQETQYF.

A note on this clonotype: One end of the junction fails to match germline, which may point to a read error. The J gene is TRBJ2-7, the V gene TRBV6-1, with 12 positions matching TRBD2. There are 17 residues in the CDR3. Germline V gene sequence: CDR1 MNHNS, CDR2 SASEGT. CDR3 in DNA: TGTGCCAGCAGAGTGACTAGCGGGGGAATAAGCTTCTACGAGAAGTACTTC. Amino acid sequence: CASRVTSGGISFYEKYF.

A few counts support this clonotype. A much larger clone differs from this one at a single base, so this may be a read error. This chain connects TRBV11-2 to TRBJ2-3, with D perhaps TRBD1 (5 bases). The DNA end lines up better with TRBJ1-5; the J call may be wrong. The CDR3 length is 13 residues. The germline V gene has CDR1 SGHAT and CDR2 FQNNGV. The CDR3 sequence is CASSPAPRGAQHF. The CDR3 region has the DNA TGTGCCAGCAGCCCCGCCCCTAGGGGTGCGCAGCATTTT.

This clonotype is classed as medium-sized. The chain combines TRBV6-2 or TRBV6-3 with TRBJ1-1; D perhaps matches TRBD1 (5 bases). The CDR3 is 16 residues long. Germline V CDR1 and CDR2: MNHEY, SVGEGT. V gave up 0 bases and J gave up 5 bases, with 16 bases separating them. CDR3 amino acids: CASSYSPWGTRTEAFF. In nucleotides, the CDR3 is TGTGCCAGCAGTTACTCGCCTTGGGGGACCAGAACTGAAGCTTTCTTT.

This clonotype was seen at least ten times. The rearrangement links TRBV20-1 to TRBJ2-6; 12 nucleotides line up with TRBD1. Trimming cost V 2 bases and J 0 bases; bases outside gene matches: 8. The CDR3 loop spans 19 amino acids. In germline, CDR1 is DFQATT, CDR2 SNEGSKA (reference sequence). CDR3 amino acids: CSARNSGQGAFSGANVLTF. As DNA, the CDR3 is TGCAGTGCTAGAAATTCGGGACAGGGGGCTTTCTCTGGGGCCAACGTCCTGACTTTC.

This clonotype was counted only a few times. The rearrangement links TRBV29-1 to TRBJ2-1; 10 bases map to TRBD1. The trim removed 7 bases at V and 8 bases at J, leaving 8 bases unmatched. This CDR3 contains 13 residues. Looked up from germline, CDR1 is SQVTM and CDR2 is ANQGSEA. In DNA, the CDR3 is TGCAGCGCCAGGACAGGGGGTAGGGATGAGCAGTTCTTC. Encoded protein: CSARTGGRDEQFF.

In its sample, this clonotype was seen many times. This sequence joins TRBV6-1 and TRBJ1-1; TRBD1 matches at 7 bases. Trimming at V came to 5 bases and at J to 5 bases, leaving 11 bases not matched to a gene. Germline-derived CDR1 and CDR2 are MNHNS and SASEGT. The length of the CDR3 is 15 residues. The CDR3 bases are TGTGCCAGCAGTTATCCGCAGGGGGGAAAGACTGAAGCTTTCTTT. Amino acids: CASSYPQGGKTEAFF.

This clonotype has ten or more counts. V usage is TRBV5-1 and J usage is TRBJ2-5; possibly TRBD2 for D (5 bases). The CDR3 extends over 15 amino acids. Germline V gene data show CDR1 as SGHRS and CDR2 as YFSETQ. Trimming removed 0 bases from V and 3 bases from J, with 12 bases in between. The CDR3 coding sequence is TGCGCCAGCAGCTTGGATCGGGGAAGCGAAGAGACCCAGTACTTC. The encoded protein is CASSLDRGSEETQYF.

CDR3: CASSDPQGTNQPQHF. Here the CDR3 DNA reads TGTGCCAGCAGCGACCCACAGGGGACTAATCAGCCCCAGCATTTT. The chain is built from TRBV6-2 or TRBV6-3 and TRBJ1-5, with TRBD1 identical over 7 bases. Germline assignment: CDR1 MNHEY and CDR2 SVGEGT. The CDR3 is made up of 15 amino acids. The V segment lost 6 bases and the J segment 4 bases; nucleotides outside the gene matches: 9.

This clonotype has at least ten counts. This chain links TRBV20-1 with TRBJ1-1, with D perhaps TRBD1 (6 bases). The CDR3 contains 15 residues. Deletions cut 1 base from V and 3 bases from J, with 15 bases between. In germline, CDR1 is DFQATT, CDR2 SNEGSKA (reference sequence). CDR3 amino acids: CSARVLTGRYTEAFF. CDR3 nucleotides: TGCAGTGCTAGAGTCTTAACAGGGAGGTACACTGAAGCTTTCTTT.

As to this clonotype: It may be a read error: a sequence one base away is much more abundant. V is TRBV28 and J is TRBJ1-2, with TRBD1 as a possible D gene (6 bases). Germline CDR1 reads MDHEN; CDR2 reads SYDVKM. This CDR3 is built from 16 residues. Trimming cost V 2 bases and J 4 bases, with 17 bases left between them. CDR3 bases: TGTGCCAGCAGTTTAGGGGGGGCAGGGGACCTCTATGGCTACACCTTC. This gives the protein CASSLGGAGDLYGYTF.

This clonotype was seen at least ten times. Since a much larger clone is just one base distant, this may be a read error. The chain joins TRBV12-3 or TRBV12-4 to TRBJ1-5; 9 positions match TRBD1. This CDR3 has 15 residues. V shed 7 bases and J 1 base; nucleotides not matched to a gene: 5. The CDR3: CASTRGQGSNQPQHF. In DNA, the CDR3 is TGTGCCAGCACCCGGGGACAGGGAAGCAATCAGCCCCAGCATTTT.